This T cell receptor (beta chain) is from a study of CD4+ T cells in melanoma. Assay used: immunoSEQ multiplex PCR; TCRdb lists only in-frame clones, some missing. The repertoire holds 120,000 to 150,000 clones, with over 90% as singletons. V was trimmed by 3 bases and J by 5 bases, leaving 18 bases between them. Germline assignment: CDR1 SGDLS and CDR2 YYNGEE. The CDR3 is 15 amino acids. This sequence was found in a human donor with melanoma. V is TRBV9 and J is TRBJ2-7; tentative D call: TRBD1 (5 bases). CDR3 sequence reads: CASSAHAGKSDEQYF. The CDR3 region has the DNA TGTGCCAGCAGCGCGCATGCAGGGAAGTCCGACGAGCAGTACTTC.